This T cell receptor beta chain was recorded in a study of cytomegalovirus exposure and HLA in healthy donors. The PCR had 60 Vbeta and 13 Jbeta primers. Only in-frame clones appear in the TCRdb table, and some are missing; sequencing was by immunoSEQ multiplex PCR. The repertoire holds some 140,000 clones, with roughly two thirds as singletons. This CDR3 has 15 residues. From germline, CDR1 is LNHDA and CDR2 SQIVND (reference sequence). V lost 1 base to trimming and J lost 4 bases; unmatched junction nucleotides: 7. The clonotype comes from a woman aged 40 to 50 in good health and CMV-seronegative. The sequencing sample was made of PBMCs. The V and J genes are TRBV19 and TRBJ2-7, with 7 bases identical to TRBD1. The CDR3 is CASSIAKGAGYEQYF. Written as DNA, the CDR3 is TGTGCCAGTAGTATAGCGAAGGGGGCCGGATACGAGCAGTACTTC.